One sample yielded the 7 T cell receptor beta chains listed below, sequenced in a study of response to subunit inactivated influenza vaccine. One entry per CDR3 protein, called by TCRdb with MiXCR from the RT-PCR reads. The sample shows approximately 520,000 distinct CDR3 sequences, approximately 15% of them seen only once. The sequenced sample was CD4+ T cells sorted from PBMCs, obtained roughly 24 months after vaccination. The source of these receptors is a man aged 45-69 years who received an inactivated influenza vaccine.

The chain joins TRBV7-2 to TRBJ2-3, with 9 bases matching TRBD2. V lost 0 bases and J lost 6; bases outside the gene matches: 1. This CDR3 has 14 amino acids. CDR1 and CDR2 from the germline V gene are SGHTA and FQGNSA. The DNA of the CDR3 is TGTGCCAGCAGCTTAGCGCTAGCGGGGGATACGCAGTATTTT. Its translation: CASSLALAGDTQYF.

The chain uses TRBV12-3 or TRBV12-4 and TRBJ2-5; TRBD2 matches 9 bases. This CDR3 is 14 amino acids long. The J segment lost 5 bases and the V segment lost 5 bases, leaving 6 bases of the junction unmatched. The CDR3 DNA reads as TGTGCCAGCAGTCACGGGACTAGCTTTGAGACCCAGTACTTC. It encodes CASSHGTSFETQYF.

This chain connects TRBV7-8 to TRBJ1-3, with 7 bases aligning to TRBD1. The CDR3 is 16 residues long. With V trimmed by 4 bases and J by 0 bases, 6 bases remained unmatched. Germline loops: CDR1 SGHVS, CDR2 FQNEAQ. The CDR3 is CASSSKDRFSGNTIYF. The CDR3 DNA sequence: TGTGCCAGCAGCTCAAAGGACAGGTTCTCTGGAAACACCATATATTTT.

This chain links TRBV20-1 with TRBJ2-7; D is perhaps TRBD2 (5 bases). The V gene lost 1 base and the J gene lost 0 bases, with 19 bases spanning the gap. Germline values: CDR1 DFQATT, CDR2 SNEGSKA (reference sequence). This CDR3 region has 17 residues. The CDR3 loop is CSARAPRETRYSYEQYF. CDR3 DNA: TGCAGTGCTAGAGCCCCTCGCGAAACTAGGTACTCCTACGAGCAGTACTTC.

The chain is built from TRBV15 and TRBJ2-5; weak D call: TRBD2 (5 bases). Germline V gives CDR1 LNHNV, CDR2 YYDKDF (reference sequence). Trimming took 0 bases from V and 5 from J, leaving 13 bases between them. This CDR3 has 15 residues. This chain's CDR3 is CATSREKEGFETQYF. DNA of the CDR3: TGTGCCACCAGCAGAGAGAAAGAGGGATTCGAGACCCAGTACTTC.

This clonotype was counted only a few times. The chain is built from TRBV4-1 and TRBJ2-7; perhaps TRBD1 as D (6 bases). Trimming took off 4 bases at V and 0 bases at J, with 13 bases between the two ends. CDR3 length: 15 residues. The germline CDR1 and CDR2 sequences are MGHRA and YSYEKL. The DNA of the CDR3 is TGCGCCAGCAGCCCAGACAGGTCGCCCTCCTACGAGCAGTACTTC. This encodes CASSPDRSPSYEQYF.

The DNA for the CDR3 is TGTGCCAGCAGGTTAGCCCCAGCGGGAGCGGTCAATGAGCAGTTCTTC. Translating it yields CASRLAPAGAVNEQFF. The chain employs TRBV6-2 or TRBV6-3 and TRBJ2-1; 8 positions agree with TRBD2. This CDR3 spans 16 amino acids. Germline lookup yields CDR1 MNHEY and CDR2 SVGEGT. Trimming took 6 bases from V and 6 from J; bases not matched to a gene: 13.